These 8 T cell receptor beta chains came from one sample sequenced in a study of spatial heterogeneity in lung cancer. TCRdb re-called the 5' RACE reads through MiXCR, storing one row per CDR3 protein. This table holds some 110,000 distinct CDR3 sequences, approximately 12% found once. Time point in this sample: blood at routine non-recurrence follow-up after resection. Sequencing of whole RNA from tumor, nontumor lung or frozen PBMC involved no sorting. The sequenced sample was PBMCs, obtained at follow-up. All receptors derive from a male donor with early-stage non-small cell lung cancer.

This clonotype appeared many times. The CDR3 region has the DNA TGTGCCAGCAGCGTAGGCAGCCGCCCTGGGGCCAACGTCCTGACTTTC. It specifies CASSVGSRPGANVLTF. The chain employs TRBV9 and TRBJ2-6; unclear D gene. V was pared by 0 bases and J by 2 bases, with 9 bases between. This CDR3 contains 16 residues. Germline lookup yields CDR1 SGDLS and CDR2 YYNGEE.

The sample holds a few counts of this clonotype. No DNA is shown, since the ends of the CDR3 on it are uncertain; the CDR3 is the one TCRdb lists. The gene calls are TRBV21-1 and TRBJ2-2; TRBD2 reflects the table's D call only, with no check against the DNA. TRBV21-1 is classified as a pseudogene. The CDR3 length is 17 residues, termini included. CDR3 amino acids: CASSNPGVAIPPGSCFF.

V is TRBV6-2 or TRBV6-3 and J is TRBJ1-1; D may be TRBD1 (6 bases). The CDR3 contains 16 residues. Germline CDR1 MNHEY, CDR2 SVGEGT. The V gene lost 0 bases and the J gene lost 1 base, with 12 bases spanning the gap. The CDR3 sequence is CASSYSLRGENTEAFF. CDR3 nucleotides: TGTGCCAGCAGTTACTCACTCAGGGGCGAGAACACTGAAGCTTTCTTT.

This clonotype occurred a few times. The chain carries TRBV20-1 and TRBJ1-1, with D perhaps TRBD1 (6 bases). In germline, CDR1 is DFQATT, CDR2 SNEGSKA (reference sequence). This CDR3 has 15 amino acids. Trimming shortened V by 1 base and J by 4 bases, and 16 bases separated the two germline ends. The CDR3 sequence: CSARAGHLRGTEAFF. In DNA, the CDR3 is TGCAGTGCTAGAGCGGGACACCTAAGGGGCACTGAAGCTTTCTTT.

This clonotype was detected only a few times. The CDR3 nucleotides are TGTGCCAGCAGTGAAGCGGGGGGTCCTGACGAGCAGTACTTC. Encoded protein: CASSEAGGPDEQYF. The rearrangement uses TRBV6-1 and TRBJ2-7; weak D call: TRBD2 (6 bases). This CDR3 has 14 residues. V was cut by 0 bases and J by 5 bases, with 11 bases left in between. Germline CDR1 and CDR2: MNHNS and SASEGT.

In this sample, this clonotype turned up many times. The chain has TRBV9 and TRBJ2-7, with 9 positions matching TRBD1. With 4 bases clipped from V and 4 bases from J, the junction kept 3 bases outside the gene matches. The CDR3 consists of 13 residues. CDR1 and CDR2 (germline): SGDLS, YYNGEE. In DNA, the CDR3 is TGTGCCAGCAGCCTGACAGGGGGATACGAGCAGTACTTC. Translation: CASSLTGGYEQYF.

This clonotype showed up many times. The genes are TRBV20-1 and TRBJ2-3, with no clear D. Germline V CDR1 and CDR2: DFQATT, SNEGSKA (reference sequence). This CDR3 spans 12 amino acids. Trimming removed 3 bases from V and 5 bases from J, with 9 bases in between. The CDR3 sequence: CSASRLLDTQYF. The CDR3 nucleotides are TGCAGTGCTAGTCGGCTGCTAGATACGCAGTATTTT.

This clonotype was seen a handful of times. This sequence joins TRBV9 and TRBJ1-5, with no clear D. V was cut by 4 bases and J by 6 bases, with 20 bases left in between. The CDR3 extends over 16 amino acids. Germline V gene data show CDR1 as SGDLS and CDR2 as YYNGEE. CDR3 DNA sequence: TGTGCCAGCAGCCAACCTCTCGGGGAAGGCGCTCAGCCCCAGCATTTT. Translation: CASSQPLGEGAQPQHF.